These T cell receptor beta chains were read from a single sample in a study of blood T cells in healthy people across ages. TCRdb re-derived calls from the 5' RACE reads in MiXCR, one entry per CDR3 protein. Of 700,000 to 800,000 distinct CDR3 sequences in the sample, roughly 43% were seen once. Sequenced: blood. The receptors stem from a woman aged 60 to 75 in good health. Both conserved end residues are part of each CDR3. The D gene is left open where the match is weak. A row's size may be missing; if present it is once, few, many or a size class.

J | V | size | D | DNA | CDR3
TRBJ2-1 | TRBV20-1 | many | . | TGCAGTGCTAGAGATCCGACTTTACATGATGAGCAGTTCTTC | CSARDPTLHDEQFF
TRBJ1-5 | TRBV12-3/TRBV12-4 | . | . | TGTGCCAGCAGCCGTCGAGGTTTTAGCAATCAGCCCCAGCATTTT | CASSRRGFSNQPQHF
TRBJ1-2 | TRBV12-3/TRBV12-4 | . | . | TGTGCCAGCAGTCCCTCAGGAGCGCTGGGGAGGGGCTACACCTTC | CASSPSGALGRGYTF
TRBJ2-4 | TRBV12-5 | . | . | TGTGCTAGTGGTTTGTACCAGACGGAGCAGTACTTC | CASGLYQTEQYF
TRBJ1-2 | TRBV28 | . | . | TGTGCCAGCAGGTCCCTGGGACAAACTGGGAGCTATGGCTACACCTTC | CASRSLGQTGSYGYTF
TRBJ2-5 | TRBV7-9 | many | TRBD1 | TGTGCCAGCAGTCCAGGGACAGGCGGAGAGACCCAGTACTTC | CASSPGTGGETQYF
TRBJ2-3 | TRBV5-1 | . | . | TGCGCCAGCAGCACAGACCCGGCCTCTGGCACAGATACGCAGTATTTT | CASSTDPASGTDTQYF
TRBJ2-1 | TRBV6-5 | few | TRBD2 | TGTGCCAGCAGTTACTTCCGCCTCGGGACTAGCGGGGAATACAATGAGCAGTTCTTC | CASSYFRLGTSGEYNEQFF
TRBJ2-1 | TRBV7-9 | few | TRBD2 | TGTGCCAGCAGTCCCCTAGCGGCCCATGAGCAGTTCTTC | CASSPLAAHEQFF
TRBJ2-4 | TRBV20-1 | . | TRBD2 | TGCAGTGCTAGAGATCCTAGCGGGAGGCGTGAGCAGTACTTC | CSARDPSGRREQYF
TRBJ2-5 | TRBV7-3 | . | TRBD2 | TGTGCCAGCAGCTTAAATTTTGGACTAGCGGAAGAGACCCAGTACTTC | CASSLNFGLAEETQYF
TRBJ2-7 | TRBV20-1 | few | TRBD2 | TGCAGTGCTAGAGATGAAGTAGCGGGAGTATACGAGCAGTACTTC | CSARDEVAGVYEQYF
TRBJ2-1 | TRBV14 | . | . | TGTGCCAGCAGCCAAGATGGGGTAGCGGACCTGAACAATGAGCAGTTCTTC | CASSQDGVADLNNEQFF
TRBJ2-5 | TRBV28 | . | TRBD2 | TGTGCCAGCAGTTTAGGTGGGGAGGGAGGAGAGACCCAGTACTTC | CASSLGGEGGETQYF
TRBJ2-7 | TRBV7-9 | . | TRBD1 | TGTGCCAGCACCAACCGGGACAGTTATGTTTACGAGCAGTACTTC | CASTNRDSYVYEQYF
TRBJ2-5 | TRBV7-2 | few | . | TGTGCCAGCAGCTTAGGAGTACGGCGGGATCAAGAGACCCAGTACTTC | CASSLGVRRDQETQYF
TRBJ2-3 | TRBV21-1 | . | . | TGTGCCAGCAGCAAAGCGAGAAGACTAGCGGGAGTTTTAGATACGCAGTATTTT | CASSKARRLAGVLDTQYF
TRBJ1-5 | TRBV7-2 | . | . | TGTGCCAGCAGCTTAAACGGTCTTGGTGGGGGGAGGCAGCCCCAGCATTTT | CASSLNGLGGGRQPQHF
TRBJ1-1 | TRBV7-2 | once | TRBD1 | TGTGCCAGCAGCGAGAGCGGGACAGGGGCCCCTCGTTTCTTT | CASSESGTGAPRFF
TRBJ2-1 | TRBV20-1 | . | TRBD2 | TGCAGTGCTAGCCAATGGGTAGCGGGGATGTACAATGAGCAGTTCTTC | CSASQWVAGMYNEQFF
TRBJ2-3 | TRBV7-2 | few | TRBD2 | TGTGCCAGCAGCCAGGATCGGCTAGCGGCGCAGTATTTT | CASSQDRLAAQYF
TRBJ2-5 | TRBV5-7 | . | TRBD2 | TGTGCCAGCAGCTTGATGTGCGGGAGAGACCAAGAGACCCAGTACTTC | CASSLMCGRDQETQYF
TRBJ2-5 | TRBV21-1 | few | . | TGTGCCAGCAGTAAGTCCAGGACACCTAGGGAGCAGTACTTC | CASSKSRTPREQYF
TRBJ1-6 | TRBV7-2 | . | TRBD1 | TGTGCCAGCACCATCACAGGGGAGATTCATTCACCCCTCCACTTT | CASTITGEIHSPLHF
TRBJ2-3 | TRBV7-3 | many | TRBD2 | TGTGCCAGCAGCCCTCCCGGGACTACCCTGGTTACGCAGTATTTT | CASSPPGTTLVTQYF
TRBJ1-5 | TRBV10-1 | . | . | TGCGCCAGCAGTGAAGGTTCGTCGGGTAATCAGCCCCAGCATTTT | CASSEGSSGNQPQHF
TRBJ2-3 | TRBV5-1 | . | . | TGCGCCAGCAGCGCTTCGGGACACCGGGCGCAGTATTTT | CASSASGHRAQYF
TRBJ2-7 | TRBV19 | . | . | TGTGCCAGTAGTATACCGCAGGGGAGCTACGAGCAGTACTTC | CASSIPQGSYEQYF
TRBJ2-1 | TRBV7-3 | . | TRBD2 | TGTGCCAGCAGCTTAAGGGGGGGTAACAATGAGCAGTTCTTC | CASSLRGGNNEQFF
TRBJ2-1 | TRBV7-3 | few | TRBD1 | TGTGCCAGCAGCTCGGGACAGAATGAGCAGTTCTTC | CASSSGQNEQFF